This T cell receptor (beta chain) emerged from a study of CD8 T cells in ankylosing spondylitis (dated by TCRdb to between 2016 and 2019). Regarding the complete study: T cell receptor beta repertoires were profiled in healthy donors and ankylosing spondylitis patients so that disease-linked TCR variants could be found. Peripheral blood samples were taken, and synovial fluid was additionally collected from ankylosing spondylitis patients. In total, the full study cohort was made up of about 110 healthy donors and approximately 24 ankylosing spondylitis patients. Results the study describes overall, beyond this receptor: According to the report, matched synovial fluid samples from ankylosing spondylitis patients were significantly enriched for the disease-linked clones. The disease-linked clones showed a CD8+ phenotype and occurred at relatively low frequencies in peripheral blood. Some of the motif variants had been reported before in the synovial fluid and blood of reactive arthritis patients, a finding that suggests common disease-initiation mechanisms. Blood from ankylosing spondylitis patients appeared to be characterized by a TCR beta motif made up of under ten highly homologous amino acid variants.

The CDR3, from cysteine to phenylalanine, totals 16 residues. The retained sequence is limited to the CDR3, 48 bases, with the frame set at the first base. Unmatched junction bases come to 7, with V trimmed by 5 bases and J by 4 bases. There are a few counts of this clonotype. What this receptor recognizes is not known. Nothing much larger sits one base from this clone, and base qualities are not available. These reads were obtained on an Illumina MiSeq. Quantitative 5'-RACE with molecular barcodes was the method used to prepare the TCR beta libraries. The paper's data handling went like this. A new computational method based on a probabilistic model of VDJ rearrangement was used to identify disease-linked TCR variants. TCRdb reworked the public reads: Q25 trimming with fastp, MiXCR clone assembly, productive beta chains retained. Entries that share a CDR3 protein sequence are merged under the most common genes and DNA. These V and J calls derive from TCRdb rather than the authors' analysis. Counted in this sample were roughly 30,000 distinct CDR3 sequences; 12% to 15% of them appeared once. The ten largest clonotypes hold around 40% of the sample.

This sequence was found in a male donor with ankylosing spondylitis or in good health (not recorded which). The rearrangement combines TRBV12-3 or TRBV12-4 with TRBJ2-3, with 12 bases in between that match TRBD2. The sequencing input was blood. For the CDR3, the sequence is CASSVPGLAGADTQYF. The DNA sequence is given as TGTGCCAGCAGTGTTCCGGGACTAGCGGGCGCAGATACGCAGTATTTT.